The next 30 T cell receptor beta chains were all read from a single sample in a study of T cells after somatic rescue of genetic block. Only in-frame clones appear in the TCRdb table, and some are missing; sequencing was by immunoSEQ multiplex PCR. The sample holds 95,000 to 120,000 clones, about nine tenths seen once. The sequenced material came from peripheral blood mononuclear cells (PBMCs). The receptors were gathered from a woman aged 18-29 years.

The gene calls are TRBV15 and TRBJ2-6; tentatively, D is TRBD1 (5 bases). CDR1 is LNHNV, CDR2 YYDKDF, per germline (reference sequence). CDR3 length: 14 amino acids. Trimming left V 8 bases short and J 2 bases short, with 10 bases between. CDR3 sequence: CATDRGAGANVLTF. The CDR3 nucleotides are TGTGCCACCGATAGGGGTGCTGGGGCCAACGTCCTGACTTTC.

The chain's CDR3 is CASSYSPREAEQYF. The CDR3 DNA reads as TGTGCCAGCAGTTACTCCCCCAGGGAGGCGGAGCAGTACTTC. The chain combines TRBV6-5 with TRBJ2-7; TRBD2 is a possible D gene (6 bases). The CDR3 runs 14 residues. CDR1 is MNHEY and CDR2 is SVGAGI in the germline V gene. Trimming pared 0 bases from V and 7 bases from J, leaving 13 bases between.

This chain uses TRBV2 with TRBJ1-2, with D maybe TRBD1 (5 bases). Germline V lookup: CDR1 SNHLY, CDR2 FYNNEI. The CDR3 covers 13 residues. Trimming stripped 5 bases from V and 6 bases from J, with 13 bases between. The CDR3 loop reads CASSLRVGDGYTF. The DNA of the CDR3 is TGTGCCAGCAGTTTACGTGTGGGGGATGGCTACACCTTC.

The V and J genes are TRBV30 and TRBJ2-7; no definite D call. The CDR3 contains 10 residues. V was cut by 5 bases and J by 1 base, with 3 bases left in between. Germline V gene sequence: CDR1 GTSNPN, CDR2 SVGIG (reference sequence). CDR3 amino acids: CAWGSYEQYF. CDR3 coding DNA: TGTGCCTGGGGGTCCTACGAGCAGTACTTC.

The chain combines TRBV2 with TRBJ2-2; no firm D call. Germline V gene sequence: CDR1 SNHLY, CDR2 FYNNEI. The CDR3 loop spans 16 amino acids. The V gene lost 3 bases and the J gene lost 0 bases, with 11 bases spanning the gap. The CDR3 loop reads CASSDISPPNTGELFF. DNA of the CDR3: TGTGCCAGCAGTGACATCTCCCCTCCGAACACCGGGGAGCTGTTTTTT.

This clone has just one count. J is TRBJ1-2 and V is TRBV7-2; D is perhaps TRBD1 (5 bases). V lost 1 base, J lost 0 bases, and 15 bases lay in between. There are 17 residues in the CDR3. Germline V CDR1 and CDR2: SGHTA, FQGNSA. CDR3 bases: TGTGCCAGCAGCTTAGGGGCAGGGAGGGGCACTAACTATGGCTACACCTTC. This codes for CASSLGAGRGTNYGYTF.

The chain uses TRBV13 and TRBJ2-5, with 14 bases that match TRBD2. This CDR3 has 16 residues. V gave up 3 bases and J gave up 5 bases; unmatched junction bases: 5. Germline lookup yields CDR1 PRHDT and CDR2 FYEKMQ (reference sequence). The CDR3 sequence: CASSFRTSGGRETQYF. CDR3 DNA sequence: TGTGCCAGCAGCTTTCGGACTAGCGGGGGGAGGGAGACCCAGTACTTC.

For the CDR3, the DNA is TGTGCCAGCAGATTGGCTAGCGGTGGAGATGAGCAGTTCTTC. Translating it yields CASRLASGGDEQFF. The rearrangement uses TRBV6-1 and TRBJ2-1, with 7 bases lining up with TRBD2. The length of the CDR3 is 14 residues. Germline V gene lookup returns CDR1 MNHNS and CDR2 SASEGT. Unmatched junction bases numbered 10, after V lost 6 bases and J lost 8 bases.

The chain carries TRBV11-2 and TRBJ1-4, with D possibly being TRBD1 (6 bases). Trimming took off 5 bases at V and 7 bases at J, with 14 bases between the two ends. The germline V gene has CDR1 SGHAT and CDR2 FQNNGV. The CDR3 extends over 14 amino acids. CDR3 bases: TGTGCCAGCAGCCTCGCGGACAGTTTTGAAAAACTGTTTTTT. It yields the protein CASSLADSFEKLFF.

This rearrangement joins TRBV30 to TRBJ2-7; 8 nucleotides agree with TRBD2. Germline V CDR1 and CDR2: GTSNPN, SVGIG (reference sequence). J was trimmed by 3 bases and V by 0 bases; bases with no gene match: 10. This CDR3 contains 16 residues. In DNA form, the CDR3 reads TGTGCCTGGAGTGTGAGAAGCGGGGGACTACTCTACGAGCAGTACTTC. Translation: CAWSVRSGGLLYEQYF.

This clone was counted only a few times. The chain recombines TRBV7-7 with TRBJ1-1, with 8 positions matching TRBD1. This CDR3 region has 13 residues. The junction had 8 bases not matched to a gene; V was cut back by 5 bases and J by 9 bases. Germline V gene sequence: CDR1 SSHAT, CDR2 FNYEAQ (reference sequence). DNA for the CDR3: TGTGCCAGCAGCACAGGGACAGGCGGTAAAGCTTTCTTT. Amino acid sequence: CASSTGTGGKAFF.

This clone has only one observation. V usage is TRBV6-6 and J usage is TRBJ1-3; 8 bases align to TRBD1. The CDR3 is made up of 15 amino acids. V gave up 4 bases and J gave up 3 bases; unmatched junction bases: 5. CDR1 is MNHNY and CDR2 is SVGAGI in the germline V gene (reference sequence). CDR3 loop: CASSSDRVVGNTIYF. The CDR3 DNA reads as TGTGCCAGCAGTTCGGACAGGGTAGTTGGAAACACCATATATTTT.

The genes are TRBV4-3 and TRBJ1-2, with TRBD1 as a possible D gene (5 bases). The CDR3 runs 15 residues. The V gene's germline CDR1 is LGHNA and CDR2 YSLEER. V lost 2 bases and J 3 bases, leaving 13 bases between the germline ends. The CDR3 coding sequence is TGCGCCAGCAGCCAAAACCTGGGGGAGGACTATGGCTACACCTTC. Protein product: CASSQNLGEDYGYTF.

V usage is TRBV19 and J usage is TRBJ2-7, with D perhaps TRBD1 or TRBD2 (6 bases each). Trimming shortened V by 2 bases and J by 1 base, and 15 bases separated the two germline ends. The CDR3 spans 16 residues. Germline lookup yields CDR1 LNHDA and CDR2 SQIVND (reference sequence). The CDR3 here is CASSISGAGGSYEQYF. CDR3 sequence (DNA): TGTGCCAGTAGTATATCAGGGGCTGGAGGGTCCTACGAGCAGTACTTC.

The table lists this clone with a few counts. The chain links TRBV7-8 to TRBJ1-1; TRBD1 aligns across 8 bases. Germline values: CDR1 SGHVS, CDR2 FQNEAQ. The CDR3 runs to 14 residues. V trimming: 3 bases; J trimming: 3 bases; junction bases outside the gene matches: 3. CDR3 sequence (DNA): TGTGCCAGCAGCTTCACACAGGGGGACACTGAAGCTTTCTTT. Translating it yields CASSFTQGDTEAFF.

The sample holds one count of this clone. The chain joins TRBV7-9 to TRBJ2-1; D uncertain. The CDR3 is made up of 15 amino acids. Trimming took 5 bases from V and 0 from J, leaving 11 bases between them. CDR1 SEHNR and CDR2 FQNEAQ come from the germline V gene (reference sequence). For the CDR3, the DNA is TGTGCCAGCAGCCGCCTACGGAGCTCCTACAATGAGCAGTTCTTC. Residues: CASSRLRSSYNEQFF.

The chain has TRBV6-5 and TRBJ1-1, with 8 bases lining up with TRBD1. This CDR3 contains 14 residues. Looked up from germline, CDR1 is MNHEY and CDR2 is SVGAGI. The ends lost 2 bases at V and 4 bases at J; junction bases unmatched: 3. The CDR3 nucleotides read TGTGCCAGCAGTTACCACAGGGGGGGCACTGAAGCTTTCTTT. Translation gives CASSYHRGGTEAFF.

This chain connects TRBV27 to TRBJ2-2; maybe TRBD1 (6 bases). The V end lost 4 bases, the J end lost 5 bases, and 14 bases lay between the germline ends. This CDR3 has 15 residues. Germline CDR1 reads MNHEY; CDR2 reads SMNVEV (reference sequence). The CDR3 reads CASSSGTSHTGELFF. CDR3 DNA sequence: TGTGCCAGCAGTTCCGGGACATCCCATACCGGGGAGCTGTTTTTT.

The V call is TRBV5-6, the J call TRBJ2-3; D is perhaps TRBD1 (6 bases). The CDR3 is 12 residues long. The germline V gene has CDR1 SGHDT and CDR2 YYEEEE. Trimming pared 6 bases from V and 5 bases from J, leaving 10 bases between. Written as DNA, the CDR3 is TGTGCCAGCAAATTCAGGGGAGATACGCAGTATTTT. This codes for CASKFRGDTQYF.

The V call is TRBV19, the J call TRBJ1-6, with D maybe TRBD1 (5 bases). The germline V gene has CDR1 LNHDA and CDR2 SQIVND (reference sequence). The CDR3 has 16 amino acids. Trimming cost V 5 bases and J 7 bases, with 18 bases left between them. The CDR3 protein is CASSPRTTGWNSPLHF. The CDR3 bases are TGTGCCAGTAGTCCCCGGACAACGGGATGGAATTCACCCCTCCACTTT. The variable domain in full, with the rest retrieved from reference TRBV19 and TRBJ1-6, is DGGITQSPKYLFRKEGQNVTLSCEQNLNHDAMYWYRQDPGQGLRLIYYSQIVNDFQKGDIAEGYSVSREKKESFPLTVTSAQKNPTAFYLCASSPRTTGWNSPLHFGNGTRLTVT.

The chain has TRBV18 and TRBJ1-6; 7 bases agree with TRBD1. The V gene's germline CDR1 is KGHSH and CDR2 LQKENI. The trim removed 5 bases at V and 9 bases at J, leaving 7 bases unmatched. There are 14 residues in the CDR3. The CDR3 loop reads CASSRWDSTSPLHF. DNA for the CDR3: TGTGCCAGCTCAAGATGGGACAGTACTTCACCCCTCCACTTT.

The chain recombines TRBV7-2 with TRBJ2-7; 9 bases are shared with TRBD2. Germline V gene lookup returns CDR1 SGHTA and CDR2 FQGNSA. The CDR3 has 15 amino acids. Unmatched junction bases numbered 9, after V lost 5 bases and J lost 4 bases. This chain's CDR3 is CASSPSSGGRYEQYF. The CDR3 coding sequence is TGTGCCAGCAGCCCTTCGAGCGGGGGGAGGTACGAGCAGTACTTC.

The chain couples TRBV5-1 to TRBJ1-6, with no clear D. V was shortened by 0 bases and J by 0 bases, with 10 bases between the two germline ends. This CDR3 comprises 17 residues. The germline CDR1 and CDR2 sequences are SGHRS and YFSETQ. The DNA of the CDR3 is TGCGCCAGCAGCTTGGCCCGTGAAATCTCCTATAATTCACCCCTCCACTTT. Translating it yields CASSLAREISYNSPLHF. The full variable domain, completed using reference TRBV5-1 and TRBJ1-6, is KAGVTQTPRYLIKTRGQQVTLSCSPISGHRSVSWYQQTPGQGLQFLFEYFSETQRNKGNFPGRFSGRQFSNSRSEMNVSTLELGDSALYLCASSLAREISYNSPLHFGNGTRLTVT.

The J gene is TRBJ1-1, the V gene TRBV5-4, with TRBD1 matching over 10 bases. The CDR3 is made up of 16 amino acids. CDR1 and CDR2 (germline): SGHNT, YYREEE (reference sequence). The V segment lost 4 bases and the J segment 0 bases; nucleotides outside the gene matches: 6. The CDR3: CASSPGTGVMNTEAFF. The CDR3 DNA follows: TGTGCCAGCAGCCCCGGGACAGGGGTCATGAACACTGAAGCTTTCTTT.

The chain employs TRBV5-1 and TRBJ1-4; 7 nucleotides align to TRBD1. The CDR3 runs to 13 residues. Germline V gene lookup returns CDR1 SGHRS and CDR2 YFSETQ. V trimming: 7 bases; J trimming: 8 bases; junction bases outside the gene matches: 8. CDR3 sequence: CASSRGGLEKLFF. CDR3 coding DNA: TGCGCCAGCTCCAGGGGGGGCTTGGAAAAACTGTTTTTT.

This chain uses TRBV27 with TRBJ2-7; tentative D call: TRBD1 (5 bases). The V gene's germline CDR1 is MNHEY and CDR2 SMNVEV (reference sequence). There are 14 residues in the CDR3. Trimming took off 4 bases at V and 0 bases at J, with 10 bases between the two ends. CDR3 nucleotide sequence: TGTGCCAGCAGTTCCCCCGACAGCTCCTACGAGCAGTACTTC. Amino acids: CASSSPDSSYEQYF.

The V call is TRBV30, the J call TRBJ1-1; D is perhaps TRBD1 (6 bases). CDR3 length: 17 residues. Germline V lookup: CDR1 GTSNPN, CDR2 SVGIG (reference sequence). V was pared by 8 bases and J by 0 bases, with 25 bases between. The CDR3 is CATTGHRAGSLNTEAFF. The DNA for the CDR3 is TGTGCCACGACGGGACATCGAGCGGGAAGCCTGAACACTGAAGCTTTCTTT.

The J gene is TRBJ1-1, the V gene TRBV18; TRBD1 agrees at 7 bases. The CDR3 consists of 13 residues. From germline, CDR1 is KGHSH and CDR2 LQKENI. The ends lost 6 bases at V and 6 bases at J; junction bases unmatched: 7. CDR3 in amino acids: CASSLQGIAEAFF. CDR3 bases: TGTGCCAGCTCGCTACAGGGGATCGCTGAAGCTTTCTTT.

This rearrangement joins TRBV5-1 to TRBJ2-5, with D perhaps TRBD1 or TRBD2 (7 bases each). V was shortened by 4 bases and J by 0 bases, with 13 bases between the two germline ends. CDR3 length: 15 amino acids. Looked up from germline, CDR1 is SGHRS and CDR2 is YFSETQ. The DNA of the CDR3 is TGCGCCAGCAGCCCCAGGGGGGGGTACCAAGAGACCCAGTACTTC. Translating it yields CASSPRGGYQETQYF.

V is TRBV4-2 and J is TRBJ2-7; 10 positions agree with TRBD1. The trim removed 3 bases at V and 5 bases at J, leaving 4 bases unmatched. This CDR3 has 14 amino acids. Germline V lookup: CDR1 LGHNA, CDR2 YNFKEQ. Here the CDR3 reads CASSHAGTGDEQYF. The CDR3 bases are TGTGCCAGCAGCCATGCCGGGACAGGGGACGAGCAGTACTTC.